This T cell receptor (beta chain) came from a study of blood T cell repertoires in COVID-19. There are 13 residues in the CDR3. V was pared by 0 bases and J by 7 bases, with 10 bases between. Germline V gives CDR1 SGDLS, CDR2 YYNGEE. TCRdb's copy holds only in-frame clones and misses some; the assay was immunoSEQ multiplex PCR. The sample records about 180,000 clones, approximately 88% being singletons. The sequenced material came from peripheral blood. The chain recombines TRBV9 with TRBJ2-5; no firm D call. The sequence was collected from a woman aged 30 to 39 with acute or convalescent COVID-19. CDR3 nucleotide sequence: TGTGCCAGCAGCGTAGACCCGAGTGGGACCCAGTACTTC. Encoded protein: CASSVDPSGTQYF.